These 5 T cell receptor beta chains came from one sample sequenced in a study of cytomegalovirus exposure and HLA in healthy donors (dated by TCRdb to 2016 to 2017). Receptor libraries were prepared by the immunoSEQ multiplex PCR assay. For the multiplex PCR, a mixture combining 60 forward primers for TCR Vbeta segments and 13 reverse primers for TCR Jbeta segments was used. The source is immuneACCESS, and TCRdb retained only in-frame sequences with V and J called. Part of the clones is not carried over; for the studies checked, unresolved V genes explain less than half of this, and the remainder is unexplained. Recorded for this sample are tens of thousands of clones; about 74% of them occurred a single time. The ten largest account for roughly 6.2% of the sample. Sequencing used PBMCs. The receptors stem from a woman in her forties or fifties in good health and CMV-seropositive.

The V call is TRBV11-2, the J call TRBJ2-5, with 7 bases identical to TRBD2. The CDR3 is made up of 15 amino acids. Trimming cost V 2 bases and J 3 bases; bases outside gene matches: 6. Germline CDR1 and CDR2: SGHAT and FQNNGV. The CDR3: CASSLMTTSEETQYF. The CDR3 coding sequence is TGTGCCAGCAGCTTAATGACTACTAGCGAAGAGACCCAGTACTTC.

V and J are TRBV11-2 and TRBJ2-7; unclear D gene. Germline assignment: CDR1 SGHAT and CDR2 FQNNGV. The germline V and J ends were trimmed by 5 bases and 1 base, with 9 bases remaining between them. The CDR3 is made up of 13 amino acids. The CDR3 region has the DNA TGTGCCAGCAGCCAAGCCAGGTCCTACGAGCAGTACTTC. This sequence encodes CASSQARSYEQYF.

This clone was picked up one time. The chain uses TRBV7-8 and TRBJ2-7; 11 nucleotides match TRBD2. This CDR3 is built from 15 residues. V lost 5 bases, J lost 3 bases, and 6 bases stayed unmatched. CDR1 is SGHVS and CDR2 is FQNEAQ in the germline V gene. The CDR3 DNA is TGTGCCAGCAGCACACGACTAGCGGGAAGCTACGAGCAGTACTTC. Its protein product is CASSTRLAGSYEQYF. Full variable domain (outside the CDR3, taken from reference TRBV7-8 and TRBJ2-7): GAGVSQSPRYKVAKRGQDVALRCDPISGHVSLFWYQQALGQGPEFLTYFQNEAQLDKSGLPSDRFFAERPEGSVSTLKIQRTQQEDSAVYLCASSTRLAGSYEQYFGPGTRLTVT.

This chain joins TRBV29-1 and TRBJ1-5; TRBD1 is a possible D gene (6 bases). This CDR3 is built from 13 residues. Trimming left V 4 bases short and J 3 bases short, with 10 bases between. CDR1 and CDR2 from the germline V gene are SQVTM and ANQGSEA. The CDR3 nucleotides read TGCAGCGTTGCCCAGGGGATCAATCAGCCCCAGCATTTT. This codes for CSVAQGINQPQHF.

This clone has at least ten counts. J is TRBJ1-5 and V is TRBV6-6; D gene uncertain. The CDR3 is made up of 13 amino acids. V was cut by 7 bases and J by 5 bases, with 12 bases left in between. Looked up from germline, CDR1 is MNHNY and CDR2 is SVGAGI (reference sequence). The CDR3 reads CASTLWGDQPQHF. In nucleotides, the CDR3 is TGTGCCAGCACTTTATGGGGAGATCAGCCCCAGCATTTT.